The clone carrying this T cell receptor (beta chain) was counted a single time. The sample is drawn from a study of CD8 T cells in Susac syndrome. Sequencing of TCR beta was undertaken in CD8+ and CD4+ T cells derived from blood. Germline V gives CDR1 LGHDT, CDR2 YNNKEL (reference sequence). This CDR3 comprises 15 residues. Trimming at V came to 4 bases and at J to 4 bases, leaving 7 bases not matched to a gene. A quantity of 0.5 to 1 ug RNA underwent reverse transcription using random hexamers. The amplification used immunoSEQ multiplex PCR on TCR beta CDR3; it spanned 54 Vbeta and 13 Jbeta. TCRdb recomputed calls from the immunoSEQ multiplex PCR reads with MiXCR, one row per CDR3 protein. The sample lists 180,000 or so distinct CDR3 sequences; more than 90% were seen once.

This receptor was obtained from a human donor in good health. Input material: CD4+ T cells from PBMCs. This sequence joins TRBV3-1 and TRBJ2-7; 10 nucleotides align to TRBD1. Here the CDR3 reads CASSPGQGVPYEQYF. In DNA, the CDR3 is TGTGCCAGCAGCCCTGGACAGGGGGTCCCTTACGAGCAGTACTTC.